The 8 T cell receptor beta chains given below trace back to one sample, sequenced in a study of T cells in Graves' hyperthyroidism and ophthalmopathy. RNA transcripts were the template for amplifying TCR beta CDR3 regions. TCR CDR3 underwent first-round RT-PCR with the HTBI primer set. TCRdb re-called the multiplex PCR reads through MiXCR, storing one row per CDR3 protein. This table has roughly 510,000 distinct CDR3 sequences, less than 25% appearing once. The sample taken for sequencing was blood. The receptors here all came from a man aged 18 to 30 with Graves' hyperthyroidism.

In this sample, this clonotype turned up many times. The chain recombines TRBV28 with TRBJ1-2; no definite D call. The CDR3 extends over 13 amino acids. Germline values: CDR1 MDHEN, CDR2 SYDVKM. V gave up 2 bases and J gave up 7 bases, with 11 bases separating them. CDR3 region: CASSLHSGGGYTF. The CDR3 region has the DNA TGTGCCAGCAGTTTACATTCGGGAGGTGGCTACACCTTC.

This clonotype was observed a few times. The CDR3 sequence is CSAGGFRVSTEQYF. DNA for the CDR3: TGCAGTGCTGGCGGTTTCAGGGTATCTACCGAGCAGTACTTC. This chain connects TRBV20-1 to TRBJ2-7, with a tentative D call TRBD1 (5 bases). This CDR3 contains 14 residues. The V and J ends lost 5 bases and 6 bases respectively, with 20 bases between them. Germline CDR1 DFQATT, CDR2 SNEGSKA (reference sequence).

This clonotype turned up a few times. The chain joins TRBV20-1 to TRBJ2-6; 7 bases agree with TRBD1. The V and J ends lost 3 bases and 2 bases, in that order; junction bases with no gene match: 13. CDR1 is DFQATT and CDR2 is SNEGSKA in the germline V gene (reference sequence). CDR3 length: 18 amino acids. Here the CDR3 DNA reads TGCAGTGCTAGTGACAGGGAAGGGAGCTTTGCTGGGGCCAACGTCCTGACTTTC. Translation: CSASDREGSFAGANVLTF.

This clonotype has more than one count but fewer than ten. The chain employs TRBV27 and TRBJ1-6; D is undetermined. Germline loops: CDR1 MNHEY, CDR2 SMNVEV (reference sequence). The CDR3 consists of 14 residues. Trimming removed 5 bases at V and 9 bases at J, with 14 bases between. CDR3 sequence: CASSLQNSGSPLHF. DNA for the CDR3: TGTGCCAGCAGTCTCCAGAACAGCGGTTCACCCCTCCACTTT.

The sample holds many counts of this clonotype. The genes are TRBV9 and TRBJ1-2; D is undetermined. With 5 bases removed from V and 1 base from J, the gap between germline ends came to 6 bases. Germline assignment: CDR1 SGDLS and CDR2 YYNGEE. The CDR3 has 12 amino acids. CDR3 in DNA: TGTGCCAGCAGGGACTTTAACTATGGCTACACCTTC. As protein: CASRDFNYGYTF.

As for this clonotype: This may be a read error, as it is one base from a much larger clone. CDR3 bases: TGCAGCGCTCGGGGGAGAAACACCATACATTTT. Translated: CSARGRNTIHF. The V gene is TRBV29-1, the J gene TRBJ1-3; the D gene is possibly TRBD1 (5 bases). There are 11 residues in the CDR3. CDR1 is SQVTM, CDR2 ANQGSEA, per germline.

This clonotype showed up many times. The CDR3 loop is CASSLQGPGEQYF. As DNA, the CDR3 is TGTGCCAGCAGTCTACAGGGCCCGGGTGAGCAGTACTTC. V and J are TRBV27 and TRBJ2-7; TRBD1 might be the D (6 bases). Per the germline V gene, CDR1 is MNHEY and CDR2 is SMNVEV (reference sequence). The length of the CDR3 is 13 residues. V lost 5 bases, J lost 7 bases, and 15 bases lay in between.

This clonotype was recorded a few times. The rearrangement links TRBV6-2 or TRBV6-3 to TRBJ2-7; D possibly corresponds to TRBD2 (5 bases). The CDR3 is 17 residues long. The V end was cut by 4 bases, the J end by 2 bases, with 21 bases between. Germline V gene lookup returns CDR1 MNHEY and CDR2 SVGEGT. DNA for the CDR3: TGTGCCAGCAGTTTGGGCAGAGGGCCTAGAAAAGCCTACGAGCAGTACTTC. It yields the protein CASSLGRGPRKAYEQYF.